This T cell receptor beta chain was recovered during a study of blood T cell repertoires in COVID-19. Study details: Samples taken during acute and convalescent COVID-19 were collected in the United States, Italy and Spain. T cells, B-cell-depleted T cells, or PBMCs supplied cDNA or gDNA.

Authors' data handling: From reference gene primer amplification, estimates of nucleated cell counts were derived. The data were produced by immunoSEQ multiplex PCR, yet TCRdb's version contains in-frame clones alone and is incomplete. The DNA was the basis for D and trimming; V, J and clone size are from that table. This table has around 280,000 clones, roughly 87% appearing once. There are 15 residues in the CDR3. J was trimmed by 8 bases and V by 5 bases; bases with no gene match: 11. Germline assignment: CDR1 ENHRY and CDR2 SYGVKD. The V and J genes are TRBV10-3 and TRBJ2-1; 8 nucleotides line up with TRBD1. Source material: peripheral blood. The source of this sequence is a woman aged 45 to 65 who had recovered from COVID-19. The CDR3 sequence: CAISPRESGGDEQFF. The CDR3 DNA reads TGTGCCATCAGTCCCAGGGAGTCAGGGGGCGATGAGCAGTTCTTC.